These 21 T cell receptor beta chains share one sample of origin, sequenced in a study of blood T cell repertoires in COVID-19. The table came from immunoSEQ multiplex PCR; TCRdb's copy has only in-frame clones and leaves some out. The sample has hundreds of thousands of clones; 80% to 90% are singletons. Sequenced: peripheral blood. These receptors originate from a woman aged 60-70 years with COVID-19, enrolled during active disease.

As concerns this clone: This sample also contains other DNA sequences that code for the same CDR3. The V and J genes are TRBV7-3 and TRBJ1-1; no clear D gene. The CDR3 is made up of 14 amino acids. The V end lost 2 bases, the J end lost 1 base, and 8 bases lay between the germline ends. Germline assignment: CDR1 SGHTA and CDR2 FQGTGA. This CDR3 reads CASSLGPGNTEAFF. CDR3 bases: TGTGCCAGCAGCTTAGGGCCAGGGAACACTGAAGCTTTCTTT.

The chain joins TRBV11-3 to TRBJ1-5; 8 bases are a match to TRBD1. The CDR3 has 16 amino acids. Germline trimming cut 4 bases from V and 2 bases from J; bases unmatched to any gene: 7. Germline CDR1 is SGHNT and CDR2 is YENEEA. In DNA form, the CDR3 reads TGTGCCAGCAGCTCGCGGACAGGGCGGGGCAATCAGCCCCAGCATTTT. It codes for CASSSRTGRGNQPQHF.

This clone was counted ten times or more. Other nucleotide sequences from this sample produce the same CDR3. The J gene is TRBJ2-3, the V gene TRBV7-3; 7 nucleotides align to TRBD2. Trimming at V came to 2 bases and at J to 1 base, leaving 0 bases not matched to a gene. The CDR3 covers 14 residues. Germline assignment: CDR1 SGHTA and CDR2 FQGTGA. CDR3 coding DNA: TGTGCCAGCAGCTTAGCGGGGGGCACAGATACGCAGTATTTT. It yields the protein CASSLAGGTDTQYF.

J is TRBJ1-2 and V is TRBV5-4, with TRBD1 matching over 8 bases. CDR1 and CDR2 from the germline V gene are SGHNT and YYREEE (reference sequence). V shed 2 bases, J shed 6 bases, and the junction held 6 bases outside the gene matches. CDR3 length equals 14 residues. CDR3 nucleotides: TGTGCCAGCAGCTTCGGTAGACAGGGGAATGGCTACACCTTC. Amino acids: CASSFGRQGNGYTF.

This clone was recorded a few times. The chain employs TRBV3-1 (or the pseudogene TRBV3-2) and TRBJ1-6; a weak D match, TRBD1 (5 bases). The CDR3 consists of 15 residues. Trimming took 5 bases from V and 9 from J, leaving 17 bases between them. Germline V lookup: CDR1 LGHDT, CDR2 YNNKEL (reference sequence). The CDR3 DNA is TGTGCCAGCAGCACCTCGGGAGGGGCTGGTTCACCCCTCCACTTT. Its protein product is CASSTSGGAGSPLHF.

This clone was found a few times. The chain recombines TRBV28 with TRBJ2-7; 12 positions match TRBD1. V lost 6 bases, J lost 7 bases, and 10 bases stayed unmatched. This CDR3 has 15 amino acids. The V gene's germline CDR1 is MDHEN and CDR2 SYDVKM. DNA of the CDR3: TGTGCCAGCAGGAAAGGGGGACAGGGGGCGAGGGAGCAGTACTTC. Translating gives CASRKGGQGAREQYF.

This chain connects TRBV27 to TRBJ2-7; TRBD2 matches at 8 bases. J gave up 7 bases and V 1 base, and 6 bases lay outside the gene matches. The germline V gene has CDR1 MNHEY and CDR2 SMNVEV (reference sequence). There are 14 residues in the CDR3. The CDR3 sequence is CASSLWTSSGEQYF. The CDR3 DNA reads TGTGCCAGCAGTTTATGGACTAGCTCCGGGGAGCAGTACTTC.

The chain couples TRBV11-2 to TRBJ2-5; 12 bases agree with TRBD2. The CDR3 runs to 15 residues. V was clipped by 5 bases and J by 2 bases; unmatched bases: 3. Looked up from germline, CDR1 is SGHAT and CDR2 is FQNNGV. The CDR3 sequence is CASSRTSGAQETQYF. Here the CDR3 DNA reads TGTGCCAGCAGCCGGACTAGCGGGGCGCAAGAGACCCAGTACTTC.

This chain links TRBV7-9 with TRBJ1-6; TRBD1 agrees at 9 bases. The V gene's germline CDR1 is SEHNR and CDR2 FQNEAQ (reference sequence). The J segment lost 5 bases and the V segment lost 5 bases, leaving 7 bases of the junction unmatched. CDR3 size: 16 residues. The CDR3 region has the DNA TGTGCCAGCAGCGTTCTCAGACAGGGGGATAATTCACCCCTCCACTTT. It specifies CASSVLRQGDNSPLHF.

This clone was counted once. The V gene is TRBV4-3, the J gene TRBJ2-2, with D possibly matching TRBD1 (5 bases). The V and J ends lost 0 bases and 5 bases respectively, with 10 bases between them. The V gene's germline CDR1 is LGHNA and CDR2 YSLEER. This CDR3 is 15 amino acids long. This CDR3 is CASSQDRVGTGELFF. The CDR3 DNA follows: TGCGCCAGCAGCCAAGACAGGGTCGGGACCGGGGAGCTGTTTTTT.

V and J are TRBV25-1 and TRBJ2-5, with D perhaps TRBD1 (6 bases). Trimming cost V 9 bases and J 5 bases, with 13 bases left between them. CDR1 and CDR2 (germline): MGHDK, SYGVNS. CDR3 length: 12 residues. This CDR3 reads CASGTQGETQYF. CDR3 DNA: TGTGCCAGTGGGACCCAGGGGGAGACCCAGTACTTC.

The chain uses TRBV6-5 and TRBJ1-2; 7 bases fit TRBD1. Germline V gene sequence: CDR1 MNHEY, CDR2 SVGAGI. The CDR3 is 14 amino acids. V lost 2 bases and J lost 2; bases outside the gene matches: 2. The CDR3 spells CASSYGTVNYGYTF. In DNA form, the CDR3 reads TGTGCCAGCAGTTACGGGACAGTCAACTATGGCTACACCTTC.

This clone turned up a few times. CDR3 residues: CASSPASGEGDTQYF. As DNA, the CDR3 is TGTGCCAGCAGTCCAGCTAGCGGCGAAGGGGATACGCAGTATTTT. This chain links TRBV7-6 with TRBJ2-3, with 7 nucleotides matching TRBD2. The CDR3 runs to 15 residues. J was trimmed by 6 bases and V by 6 bases; bases with no gene match: 12. Germline CDR1 and CDR2: SGHVS and FNYEAQ.

V usage is TRBV2 and J usage is TRBJ2-1; 9 positions agree with TRBD2. V shed 5 bases and J 10 bases; nucleotides not matched to a gene: 9. The germline CDR1 and CDR2 sequences are SNHLY and FYNNEI. CDR3 length: 14 residues. This CDR3 reads CASSPRGGAREQFF. CDR3 nucleotide sequence: TGTGCCAGCAGTCCTCGCGGGGGGGCCAGAGAGCAGTTCTTC.

The chain employs TRBV11-2 and TRBJ2-3; the match to TRBD1 covers 7 bases. From germline, CDR1 is SGHAT and CDR2 FQNNGV. The CDR3 totals 15 residues. Losses at the gene ends were 2 bases for V and 4 bases for J; bases not matched to a gene: 6. The CDR3 coding sequence is TGTGCCAGCAGCTTAAGGGGGCAGATCGCAGATACGCAGTATTTT. Its translation: CASSLRGQIADTQYF.

This rearrangement joins TRBV6-1 to TRBJ2-3, with D possibly being TRBD2 (6 bases). Between the trimmed V and J ends, which lost 4 bases and 0 bases, there was a span of 11 bases. This CDR3 has 15 amino acids. CDR1 and CDR2 from the germline V gene are MNHNS and SASEGT. This CDR3 reads CASSVAASSTDTQYF. CDR3 nucleotide sequence: TGTGCCAGCAGTGTAGCGGCATCTAGCACAGATACGCAGTATTTT.

This chain joins TRBV3-1 (or the pseudogene TRBV3-2) and TRBJ2-1; 10 bases are shared with TRBD2. CDR3 size: 15 residues. The germline V gene encodes CDR1 LGHDT and CDR2 YNNKEL (reference sequence). The trim removed 4 bases at V and 8 bases at J, leaving 8 bases unmatched. In DNA form, the CDR3 reads TGTGCCAGCAGCCTGTCGCTAGCGGGGGTTTATGAGCAGTTCTTC. Residues: CASSLSLAGVYEQFF.

The chain carries TRBV4-1 and TRBJ2-6; weak D call: TRBD1 (6 bases). The germline gives CDR1 MGHRA, CDR2 YSYEKL. V lost 3 bases and J 4 bases, leaving 13 bases between the germline ends. The CDR3 runs 16 residues. This chain's CDR3 is CASSHIGGAGANVLTF. DNA for the CDR3: TGCGCCAGCAGCCACATAGGGGGAGCAGGGGCCAACGTCCTGACTTTC.

This clone was seen once. V gene TRBV3-1 (or the pseudogene TRBV3-2) combines with J gene TRBJ1-2; no reliable D call. Germline values: CDR1 LGHDT, CDR2 YNNKEL (reference sequence). This CDR3 is built from 15 residues. V gave up 4 bases and J gave up 8 bases, with 20 bases separating them. CDR3 sequence reads: CASSPSDIDTTGYTF. The CDR3 bases are TGTGCCAGCAGCCCCTCTGACATTGATACAACCGGCTACACCTTC.

The rearrangement links TRBV10-3 to TRBJ2-1, with TRBD2 matching 15 bases. With V trimmed by 7 bases and J by 4 bases, 5 bases remained unmatched. The CDR3 totals 16 residues. CDR1 and CDR2 (germline): ENHRY, SYGVKD. The CDR3: CAIMTGTSGGYNEQFF. DNA for the CDR3: TGTGCCATCATGACCGGGACTAGCGGGGGGTACAATGAGCAGTTCTTC.

This chain links TRBV18 with TRBJ1-3, with 7 bases aligning to TRBD1. V was clipped by 6 bases and J by 2 bases; unmatched bases: 4. Germline V gene sequence: CDR1 KGHSH, CDR2 LQKENI. The CDR3 spans 14 residues. The CDR3 nucleotides are TGTGCCAGCTCGCAGGGACAGACTGGAAACACCATATATTTT. It encodes CASSQGQTGNTIYF.